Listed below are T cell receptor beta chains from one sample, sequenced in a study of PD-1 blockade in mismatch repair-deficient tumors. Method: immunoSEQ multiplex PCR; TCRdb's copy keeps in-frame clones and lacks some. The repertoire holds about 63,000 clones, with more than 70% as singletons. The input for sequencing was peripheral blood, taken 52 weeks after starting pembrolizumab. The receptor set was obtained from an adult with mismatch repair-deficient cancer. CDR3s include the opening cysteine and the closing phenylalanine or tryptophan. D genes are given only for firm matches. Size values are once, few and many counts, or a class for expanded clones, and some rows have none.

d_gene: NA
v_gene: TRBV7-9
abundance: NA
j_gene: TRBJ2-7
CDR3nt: TGTGCCAGCAGCTCCCTGCAGTCCTACGAGCAGTACTTC
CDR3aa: CASSSLQSYEQYF

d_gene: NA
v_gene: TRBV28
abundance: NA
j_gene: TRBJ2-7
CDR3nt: TGTGCCAGCATCGGAGCGGTAAGCTCCTACGAGCAGTACTTC
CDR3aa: CASIGAVSSYEQYF

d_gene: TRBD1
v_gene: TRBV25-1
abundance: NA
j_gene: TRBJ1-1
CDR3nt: TGTGCCACTTCCAGGGGGCTGGACACTGAAGCTTTCTTT
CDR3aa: CATSRGLDTEAFF

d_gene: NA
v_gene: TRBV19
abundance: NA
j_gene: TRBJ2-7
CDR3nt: TGTGCCAGTAGTCTGGCAGGGCTATCCTACGAGCAGTACTTC
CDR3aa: CASSLAGLSYEQYF

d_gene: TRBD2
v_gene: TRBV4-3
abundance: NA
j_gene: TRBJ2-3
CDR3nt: TGCGCCAGCAGCCACCCATCCGGGACTAGCGGGGGTAGCACAGATACGCAGTATTTT
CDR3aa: CASSHPSGTSGGSTDTQYF

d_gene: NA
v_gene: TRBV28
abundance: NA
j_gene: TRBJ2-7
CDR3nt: TGTGCCAGCAGTTCCGGACGCCACGTCTACGAGCAGTACTTC
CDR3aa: CASSSGRHVYEQYF

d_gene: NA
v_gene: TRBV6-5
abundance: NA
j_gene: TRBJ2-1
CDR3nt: TGTGCCAGCAGTTACTCTAGGACCACCAAGCAGTTCTTC
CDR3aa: CASSYSRTTKQFF

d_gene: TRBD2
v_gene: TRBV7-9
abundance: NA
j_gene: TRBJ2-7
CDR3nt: TGTGCCAGCAGCTTAGAACCAGCGGGAGCGGTGGAGCAGTACTTC
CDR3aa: CASSLEPAGAVEQYF

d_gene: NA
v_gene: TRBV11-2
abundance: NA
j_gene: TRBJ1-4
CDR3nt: TGTGCCAGCAGCTTAGACGTGACAGGAACTAATGAAAAACTGTTTTTT
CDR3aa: CASSLDVTGTNEKLFF

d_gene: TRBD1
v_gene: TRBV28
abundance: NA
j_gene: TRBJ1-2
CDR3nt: TGTGCCAGCAGTTTAGGGAGGCAGGGGGTTTCATATGGCTACACCTTC
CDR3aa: CASSLGRQGVSYGYTF

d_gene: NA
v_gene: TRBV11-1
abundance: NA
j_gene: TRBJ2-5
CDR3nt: TGTGCCAGCAGCAAGATCGGGGAGACCCAGTACTTC
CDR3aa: CASSKIGETQYF

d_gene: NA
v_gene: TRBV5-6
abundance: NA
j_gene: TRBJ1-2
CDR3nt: TGTGCCAGCAGCTTAAGACAGGCGACGATTAACTATGGCTACACCTTC
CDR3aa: CASSLRQATINYGYTF

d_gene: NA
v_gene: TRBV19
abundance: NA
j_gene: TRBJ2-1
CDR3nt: TGTGCCAGTAGTATTTCGGAGGAACCCTACAATGAGCAGTTCTTC
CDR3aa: CASSISEEPYNEQFF

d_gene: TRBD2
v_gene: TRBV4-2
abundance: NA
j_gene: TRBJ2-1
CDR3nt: TGTGCCAGCAGCCAATTTTTTGAGCGGGAGGAGAGTGGGTTCTTC
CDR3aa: CASSQFFEREESGFF

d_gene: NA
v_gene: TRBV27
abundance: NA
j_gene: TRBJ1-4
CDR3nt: TGTGCCAGCAGTTCCAGGGGTTTCGCTAATGAAAAACTGTTTTTT
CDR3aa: CASSSRGFANEKLFF

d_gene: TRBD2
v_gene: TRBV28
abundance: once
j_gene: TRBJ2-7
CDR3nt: TGTGCCAGCAGTTTAGGCCTAGCGGGAGGTGACGAGCAGTACTTC
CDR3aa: CASSLGLAGGDEQYF

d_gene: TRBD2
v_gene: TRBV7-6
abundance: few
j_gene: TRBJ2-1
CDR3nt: TGTGCCAGCAGCTTAGTCGGCGGGAGGGCCTATAATGAGCAGTTCTTC
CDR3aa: CASSLVGGRAYNEQFF

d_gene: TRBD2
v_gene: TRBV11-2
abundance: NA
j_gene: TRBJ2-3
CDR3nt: TGTGCCAGCAGCTTCCCGAGAATAGCGGGAGGTCCTAGCACAGATACGCAGTATTTT
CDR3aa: CASSFPRIAGGPSTDTQYF

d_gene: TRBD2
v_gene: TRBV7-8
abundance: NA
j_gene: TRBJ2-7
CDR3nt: TGTGCCAGCAGCGAACTAGCGGGAGGGTTTTACGAGCAGTACTTC
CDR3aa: CASSELAGGFYEQYF

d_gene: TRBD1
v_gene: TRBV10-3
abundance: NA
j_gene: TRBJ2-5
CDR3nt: TGTGCCATCAGCAGCGGACAGGAACCACCAGAGACCCAGTACTTC
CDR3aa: CAISSGQEPPETQYF

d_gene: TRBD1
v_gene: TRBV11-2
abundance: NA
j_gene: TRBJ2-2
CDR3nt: TGTGCCAGCAGCTTAGGACAGGGGGACACCGGGGAGCTGTTTTTT
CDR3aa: CASSLGQGDTGELFF

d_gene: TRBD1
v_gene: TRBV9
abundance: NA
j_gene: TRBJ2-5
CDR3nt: TGTGCCAGCAGCGGATACAGGGGAAGCGCACAAGAGACCCAGTACTTC
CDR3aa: CASSGYRGSAQETQYF

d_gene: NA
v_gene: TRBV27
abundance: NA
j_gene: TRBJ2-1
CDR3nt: TGTGCCAGCAGACTTTACGATGAGCAGTTCTTC
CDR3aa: CASRLYDEQFF

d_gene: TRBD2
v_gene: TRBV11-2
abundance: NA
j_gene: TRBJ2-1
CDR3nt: TGTGCCAGCAGCTTAGATCCGACTAGCGGGATTTACAATGAGCAGTTCTTC
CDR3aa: CASSLDPTSGIYNEQFF

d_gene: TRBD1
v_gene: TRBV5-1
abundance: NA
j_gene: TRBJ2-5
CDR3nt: TGCGCCAGCAGCTGGGGACAGGTGGAAGAGACCCAGTACTTC
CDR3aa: CASSWGQVEETQYF

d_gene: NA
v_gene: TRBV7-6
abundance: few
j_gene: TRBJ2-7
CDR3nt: TGTGCCAGCAGCTTAGAGGGGGGCGAGCAGTACTTC
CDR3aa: CASSLEGGEQYF

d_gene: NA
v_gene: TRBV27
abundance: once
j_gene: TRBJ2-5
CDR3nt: TGTGCCAGCAGTTTACGTATGAATGAAGAGACCCAGTACTTC
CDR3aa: CASSLRMNEETQYF

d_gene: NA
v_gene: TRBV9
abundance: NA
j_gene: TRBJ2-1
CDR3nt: TGTGCCAGCAGCCCGCGAGGGGGGTCTGTGAACAATGAGCAGTTCTTC
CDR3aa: CASSPRGGSVNNEQFF

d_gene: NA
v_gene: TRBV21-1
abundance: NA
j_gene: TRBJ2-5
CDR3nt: TGTGCCAGCCCAGGGACCCCCTTAAAGACCCAGTACTTC
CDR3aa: CASPGTPLKTQYF

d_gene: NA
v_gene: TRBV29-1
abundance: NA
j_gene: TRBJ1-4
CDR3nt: TGCAGCATTGAAGAGGCAGGAAAAAATGAAAAACTGTTTTTT
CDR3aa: CSIEEAGKNEKLFF

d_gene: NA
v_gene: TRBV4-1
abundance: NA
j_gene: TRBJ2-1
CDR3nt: TGCGCCAGCAGCCAAGATGGGGCGGGCAATGAGCAGTTCTTC
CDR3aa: CASSQDGAGNEQFF

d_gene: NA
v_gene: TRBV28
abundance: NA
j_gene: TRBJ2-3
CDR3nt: TGTGCCAGCAGTAGACAGGCTAGCACAGATACGCAGTATTTT
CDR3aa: CASSRQASTDTQYF

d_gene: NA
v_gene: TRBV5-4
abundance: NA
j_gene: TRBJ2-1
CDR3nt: TGTGCCAGCACCCTCGGAAATGAGCAGTTCTTC
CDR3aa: CASTLGNEQFF

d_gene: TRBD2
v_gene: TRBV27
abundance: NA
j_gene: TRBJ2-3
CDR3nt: TGTGCCAGCAGTCCACGCGGGAGAAGATATGATACGCAGTATTTT
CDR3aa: CASSPRGRRYDTQYF

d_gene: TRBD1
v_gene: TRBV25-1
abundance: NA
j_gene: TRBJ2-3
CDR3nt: TGTGCCAGCAGTGCCTACAGGGGGGGCACAGATACGCAGTATTTT
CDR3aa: CASSAYRGGTDTQYF

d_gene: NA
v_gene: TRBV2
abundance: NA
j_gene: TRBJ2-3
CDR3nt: TGTGCCAGCAGTGAAGCAGCTAACACAGATACGCAGTATTTT
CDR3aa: CASSEAANTDTQYF

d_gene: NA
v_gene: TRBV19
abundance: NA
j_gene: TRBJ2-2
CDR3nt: TGTGCCAGTAACGACGAGGGGACGGCCACCGGGGAGCTGTTTTTT
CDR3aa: CASNDEGTATGELFF

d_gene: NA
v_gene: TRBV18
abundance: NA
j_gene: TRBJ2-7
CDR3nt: TGTGCCAGCTCACTAAATTCAGGCACTCTTCCTTACGAGCAGTACTTC
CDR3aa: CASSLNSGTLPYEQYF

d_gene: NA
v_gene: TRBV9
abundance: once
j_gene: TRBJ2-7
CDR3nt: TGTGCCAGCAGCCCTCGATGGACTGGCAGCTCCTACGAGCAGTACTTC
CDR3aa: CASSPRWTGSSYEQYF

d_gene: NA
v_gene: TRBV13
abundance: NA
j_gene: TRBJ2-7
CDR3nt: TGTGCCAGCAGCTTAGGTCTAACCTACGAGCAGTACTTC
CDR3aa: CASSLGLTYEQYF

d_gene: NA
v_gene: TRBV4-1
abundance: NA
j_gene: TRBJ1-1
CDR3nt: TGCGCCAGCAGCCAAGGGCGGATTAACACTGAAGCTTTCTTT
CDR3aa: CASSQGRINTEAFF

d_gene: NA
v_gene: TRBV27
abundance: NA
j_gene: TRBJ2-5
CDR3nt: TGTGCCAGCAGTTCCCTGGGGGTACGGGAGACCCAGTACTTC
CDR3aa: CASSSLGVRETQYF

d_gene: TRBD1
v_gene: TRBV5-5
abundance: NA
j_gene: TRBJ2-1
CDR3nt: TGTGCCAGCAGCTTCTCGGGACAGGGTTACAATGAGCAGTTCTTC
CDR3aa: CASSFSGQGYNEQFF

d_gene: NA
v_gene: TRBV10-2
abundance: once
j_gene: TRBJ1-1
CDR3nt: TGCGCCAGCAGTGAGTCGGTGGTGGCTCGCGCTGAAGCTTTCTTT
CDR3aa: CASSESVVARAEAFF

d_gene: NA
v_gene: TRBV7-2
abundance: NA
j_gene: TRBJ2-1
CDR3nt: TGTGCCAGCAGAATTCAGGCAGCCAATGAGCAGTTCTTC
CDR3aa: CASRIQAANEQFF

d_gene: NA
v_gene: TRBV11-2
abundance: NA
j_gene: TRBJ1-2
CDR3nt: TGTGCCAGCAGCTTAGTATCCCTCCGGGGCTACACCTTC
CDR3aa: CASSLVSLRGYTF